The T cell receptor (beta chain) under discussion was sequenced for a study of T cell responses to AZD1222 COVID-19 vaccine. Across the study: Second doses that came at about 4 or about 12 weeks were put together.

Study outcomes and limitations: Unmutated regions of variants are reportedly targeted by nearly half of spike-specific TCRs.

Sequenced by immunoSEQ multiplex PCR; TCRdb stores in-frame clones only, minus some. The data hold roughly 130,000 clones, with around nine tenths observed a single time. On this clone: Its matching antigen is unknown. A junction end diverges from the germline sequence, so it may reflect a read error.

CDR3 size: 14 residues. Germline V gene data show CDR1 as SGHDT and CDR2 as YYEEEE. The chain joins TRBV5-6 to TRBJ1-3, with a weak D call TRBD1 (5 bases). The clonotype was recovered from an adult in good health. This specimen was peripheral blood, taken on day 0 of AZD1222 vaccination. The CDR3 loop reads CASTLGGGGNTIYF. The CDR3, as DNA: TGTGCCAGCACCTTGGGGGGTGGTGGAAACACCATATATTTT. The whole variable domain, filled in from reference TRBV5-6 and TRBJ1-3, reads DAGVTQSPTHLIKTRGQQVTLRCSPKSGHDTVSWYQQALGQGPQFIFQYYEEEERQRGNFPDRFSGHQFPNYSSELNVNALLLGDSALYLCASTLGGGGNTIYFGEGSWLTVV.